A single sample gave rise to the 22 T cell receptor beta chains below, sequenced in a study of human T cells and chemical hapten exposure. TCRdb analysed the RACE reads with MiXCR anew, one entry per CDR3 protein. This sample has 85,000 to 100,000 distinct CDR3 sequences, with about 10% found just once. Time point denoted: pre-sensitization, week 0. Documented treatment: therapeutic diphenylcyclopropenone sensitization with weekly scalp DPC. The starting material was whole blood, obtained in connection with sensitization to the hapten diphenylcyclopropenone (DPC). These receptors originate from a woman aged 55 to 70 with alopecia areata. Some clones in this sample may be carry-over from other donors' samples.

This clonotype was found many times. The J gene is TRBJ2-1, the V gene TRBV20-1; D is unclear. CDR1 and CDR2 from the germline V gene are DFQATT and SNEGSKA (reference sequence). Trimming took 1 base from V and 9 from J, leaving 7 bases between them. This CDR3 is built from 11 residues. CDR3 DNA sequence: TGCAGTGCTAGAGTGAACGGTGAGCAGTTCTTC. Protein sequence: CSARVNGEQFF.

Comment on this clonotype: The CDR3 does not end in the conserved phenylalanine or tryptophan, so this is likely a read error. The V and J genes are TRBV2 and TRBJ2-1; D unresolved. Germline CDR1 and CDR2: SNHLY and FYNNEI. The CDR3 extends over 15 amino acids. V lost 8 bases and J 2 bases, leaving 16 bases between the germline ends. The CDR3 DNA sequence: TGTGCCAGCGGTCTCGCCGTTGGCACCTACAATGAGCAGTTCTCC. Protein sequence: CASGLAVGTYNEQFS.

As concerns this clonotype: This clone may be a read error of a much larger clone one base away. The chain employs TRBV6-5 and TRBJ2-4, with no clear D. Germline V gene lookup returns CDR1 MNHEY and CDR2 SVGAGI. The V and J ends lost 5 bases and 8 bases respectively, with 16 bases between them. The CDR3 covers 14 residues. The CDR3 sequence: CASSTTTAGDIQYF. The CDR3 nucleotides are TGTGCCAGCAGTACAACAACAGCTGGGGACATTCAGTACTTC.

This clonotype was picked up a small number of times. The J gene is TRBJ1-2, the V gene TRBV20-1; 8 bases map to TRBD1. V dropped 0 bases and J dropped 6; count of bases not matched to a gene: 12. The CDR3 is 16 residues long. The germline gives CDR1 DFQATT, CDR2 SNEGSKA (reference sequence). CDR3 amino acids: CSARDRGTGVKNGYTF. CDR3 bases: TGCAGTGCTAGAGATCGTGGGACAGGAGTAAAGAATGGCTACACCTTC.

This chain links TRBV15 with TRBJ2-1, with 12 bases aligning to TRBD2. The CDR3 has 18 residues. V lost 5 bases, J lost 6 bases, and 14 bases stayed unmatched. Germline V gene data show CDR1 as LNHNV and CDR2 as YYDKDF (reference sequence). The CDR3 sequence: CATSPHGPLAGGLNEQFF. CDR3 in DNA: TGTGCCACCAGCCCACACGGGCCCCTAGCGGGGGGGCTCAATGAGCAGTTCTTC.

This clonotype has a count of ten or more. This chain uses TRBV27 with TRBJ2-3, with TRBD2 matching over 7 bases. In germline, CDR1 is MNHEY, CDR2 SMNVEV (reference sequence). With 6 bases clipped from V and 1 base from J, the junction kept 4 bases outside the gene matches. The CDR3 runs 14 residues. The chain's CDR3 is CASRVGGGTDTQYF. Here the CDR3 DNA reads TGTGCCAGCAGAGTGGGGGGGGGCACAGATACGCAGTATTTT.

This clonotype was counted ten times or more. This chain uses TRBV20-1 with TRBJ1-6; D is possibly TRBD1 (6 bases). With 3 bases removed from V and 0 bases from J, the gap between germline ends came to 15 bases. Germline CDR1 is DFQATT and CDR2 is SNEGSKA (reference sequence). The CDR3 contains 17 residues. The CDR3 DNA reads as TGCAGTGCTAGGGCCCGAGACAGGAGCTCCTATAATTCACCCCTCCACTTT. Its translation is CSARARDRSSYNSPLHF.

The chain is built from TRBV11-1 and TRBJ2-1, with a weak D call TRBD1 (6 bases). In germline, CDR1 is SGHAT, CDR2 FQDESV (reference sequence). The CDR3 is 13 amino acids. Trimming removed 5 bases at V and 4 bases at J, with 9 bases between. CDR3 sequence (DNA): TGTGCCAGCAGCCAGGGGACATACAATGAGCAGTTCTTC. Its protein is CASSQGTYNEQFF.

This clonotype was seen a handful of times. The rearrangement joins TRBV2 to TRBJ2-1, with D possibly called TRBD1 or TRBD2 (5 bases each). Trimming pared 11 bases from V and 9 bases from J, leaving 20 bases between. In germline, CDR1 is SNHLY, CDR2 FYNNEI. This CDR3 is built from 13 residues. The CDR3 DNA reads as TGTGCCCTCCAGAGGGGAAGGACGAGTGAGCAGTTCTTC. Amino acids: CALQRGRTSEQFF.

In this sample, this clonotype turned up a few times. CDR3 loop: CASSQGQGLGQPQHF. The CDR3 DNA is TGTGCCAGCAGCCAGGGGCAGGGACTCGGACAGCCCCAGCATTTT. The chain combines TRBV9 with TRBJ1-5; TRBD1 is a possible D gene (6 bases). V lost 4 bases and J lost 7, with 18 bases in between. CDR3 length: 15 residues. Germline CDR1 and CDR2: SGDLS and YYNGEE.

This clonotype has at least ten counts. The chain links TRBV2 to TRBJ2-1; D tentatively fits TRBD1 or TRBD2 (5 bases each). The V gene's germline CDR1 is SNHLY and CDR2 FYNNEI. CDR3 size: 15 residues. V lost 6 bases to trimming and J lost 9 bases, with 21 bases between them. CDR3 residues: CASSPSGLGPGEQFF. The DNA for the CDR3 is TGTGCCAGCAGCCCCTCAGGACTGGGACCGGGTGAGCAGTTCTTC.

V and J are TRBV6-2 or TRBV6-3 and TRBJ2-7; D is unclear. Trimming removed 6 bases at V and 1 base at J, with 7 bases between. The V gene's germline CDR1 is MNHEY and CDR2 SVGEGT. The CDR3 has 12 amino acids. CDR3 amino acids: CASRHRSYEQYF. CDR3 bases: TGTGCCAGCAGACATCGGTCCTACGAGCAGTACTTC.

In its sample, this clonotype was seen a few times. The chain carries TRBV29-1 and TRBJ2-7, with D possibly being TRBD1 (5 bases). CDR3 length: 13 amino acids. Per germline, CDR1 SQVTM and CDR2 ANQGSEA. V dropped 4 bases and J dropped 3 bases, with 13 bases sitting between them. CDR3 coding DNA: TGCAGCGTTGTATCGGACACCCTCTACGAGCAGTACTTC. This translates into CSVVSDTLYEQYF.

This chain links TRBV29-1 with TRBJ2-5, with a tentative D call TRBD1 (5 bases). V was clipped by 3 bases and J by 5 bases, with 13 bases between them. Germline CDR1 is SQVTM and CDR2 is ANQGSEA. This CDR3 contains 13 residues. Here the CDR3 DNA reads TGCAGCGTTGATAGGGGAAAGGCGGAGACCCAGTACTTC. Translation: CSVDRGKAETQYF.

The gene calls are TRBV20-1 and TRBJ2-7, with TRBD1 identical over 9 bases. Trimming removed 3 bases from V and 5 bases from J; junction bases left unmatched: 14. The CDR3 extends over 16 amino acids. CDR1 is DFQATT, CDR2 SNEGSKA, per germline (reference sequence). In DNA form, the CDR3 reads TGCAGTGCTAGGGAACTCTGGGGACAGGGAGTTCACGAGCAGTACTTC. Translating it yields CSARELWGQGVHEQYF.

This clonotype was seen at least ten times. The CDR3 DNA is TGCAGTGCTTACAAGGGTAACGAGCAGTACTTC. This gives the protein CSAYKGNEQYF. This chain uses TRBV20-1 with TRBJ2-7; D unclear. The CDR3 is 11 amino acids. Germline CDR1 is DFQATT and CDR2 is SNEGSKA (reference sequence). V lost 5 bases and J 5 bases, leaving 10 bases between the germline ends.

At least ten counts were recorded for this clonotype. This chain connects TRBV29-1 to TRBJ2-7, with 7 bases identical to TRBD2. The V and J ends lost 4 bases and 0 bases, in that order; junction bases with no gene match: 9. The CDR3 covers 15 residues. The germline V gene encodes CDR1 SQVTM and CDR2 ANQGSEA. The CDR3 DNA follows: TGCAGCGTTGGGCCTCAGGGCGGGGGCTCCTACGAGCAGTACTTC. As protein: CSVGPQGGGSYEQYF.

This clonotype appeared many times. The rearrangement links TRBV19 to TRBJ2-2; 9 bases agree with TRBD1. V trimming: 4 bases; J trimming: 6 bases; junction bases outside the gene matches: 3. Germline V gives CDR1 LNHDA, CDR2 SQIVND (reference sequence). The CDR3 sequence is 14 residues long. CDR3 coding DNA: TGTGCCAGTAGTAGTACAGGGGGCTCCGGGGAGCTGTTTTTT. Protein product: CASSSTGGSGELFF.

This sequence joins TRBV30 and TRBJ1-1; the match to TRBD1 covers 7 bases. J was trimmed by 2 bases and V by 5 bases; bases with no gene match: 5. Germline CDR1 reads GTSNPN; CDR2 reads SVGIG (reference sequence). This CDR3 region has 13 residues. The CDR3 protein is CAWVGTVNTEAFF. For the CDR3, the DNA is TGTGCCTGGGTCGGGACAGTCAACACTGAAGCTTTCTTT.

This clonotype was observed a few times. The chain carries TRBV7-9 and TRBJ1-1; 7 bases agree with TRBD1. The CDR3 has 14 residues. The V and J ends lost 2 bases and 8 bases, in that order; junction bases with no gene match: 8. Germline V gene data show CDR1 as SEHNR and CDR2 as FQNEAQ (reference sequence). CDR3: CASSLWDSLKEAFF. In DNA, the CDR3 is TGTGCCAGCAGCTTATGGGACAGCCTTAAGGAAGCTTTCTTT.

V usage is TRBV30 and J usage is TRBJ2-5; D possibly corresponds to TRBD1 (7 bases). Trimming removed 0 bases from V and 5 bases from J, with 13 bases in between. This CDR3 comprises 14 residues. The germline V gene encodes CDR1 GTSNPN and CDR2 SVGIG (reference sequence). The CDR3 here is CAWSVPRGDETQYF. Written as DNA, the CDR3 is TGTGCCTGGAGTGTACCCAGGGGGGACGAGACCCAGTACTTC.

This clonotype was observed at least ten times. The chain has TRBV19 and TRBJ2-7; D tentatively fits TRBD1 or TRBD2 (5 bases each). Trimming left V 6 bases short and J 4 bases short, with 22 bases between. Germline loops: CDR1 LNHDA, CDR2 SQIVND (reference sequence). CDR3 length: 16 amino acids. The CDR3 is CASSIAPGTPGYEQYF. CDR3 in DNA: TGTGCCAGTAGCATCGCCCCAGGGACCCCAGGTTACGAGCAGTACTTC.